The 9 T cell receptor beta chains below were found in one sample sequenced in a study of early T cells in non-severe SARS-CoV-2 infection. TCRdb reprocessed the 5' RACE reads via MiXCR and lists one record per CDR3 protein. The top ten hold 4.7% of the sample, which has approximately 73,000 distinct CDR3 sequences, approximately 10% seen once. The source material was whole blood. The receptors stem from an adult who was a healthcare worker with PCR-confirmed SARS-CoV-2 infection or an uninfected control (not recorded which).

This clonotype occurred a few times. The rearrangement links TRBV9 to TRBJ1-2; 8 positions agree with TRBD1. This CDR3 spans 15 amino acids. The ends lost 1 base at V and 3 bases at J; junction bases unmatched: 5. Germline V gene sequence: CDR1 SGDLS, CDR2 YYNGEE. CDR3 sequence: CASSVSRGRDYGYTF. In DNA form, the CDR3 reads TGTGCCAGCAGCGTATCCAGGGGGCGAGACTATGGCTACACCTTC. The variable domain in full, completed from reference TRBV9 and TRBJ1-2, reads DSGVTQTPKHLITATGQRVTLRCSPRSGDLSVYWYQQSLDQGLQFLIQYYNGEERAKGNILERFSAQQFPDLHSELNLSSLELGDSALYFCASSVSRGRDYGYTFGSGTRLTVV.

The table lists this clonotype with many counts. The chain combines TRBV5-1 with TRBJ1-5; no firm D call. Trimming took 0 bases from V and 0 from J, leaving 4 bases between them. The CDR3 is 14 residues long. Germline lookup yields CDR1 SGHRS and CDR2 YFSETQ. CDR3 in amino acids: CASSLEPSNQPQHF. The CDR3 DNA reads TGCGCCAGCAGCTTGGAGCCTAGCAATCAGCCCCAGCATTTT.

The gene calls are TRBV2 and TRBJ2-3, with D unresolved. CDR1 SNHLY and CDR2 FYNNEI come from the germline V gene. Trimming stripped 2 bases from V and 0 bases from J, with 9 bases between. The CDR3 spans 15 residues. For the CDR3, the DNA is TGTGCCAGCAGTGAATTGATAGACAGCACAGATACGCAGTATTTT. This codes for CASSELIDSTDTQYF. Combining the CDR3 with reference TRBV2 and TRBJ2-3 gives the whole variable domain EPEVTQTPSHQVTQMGQEVILRCVPISNHLYFYWYRQILGQKVEFLVSFYNNEISEKSEIFDDQFSVERPDGSNFTLKIRSTKLEDSAMYFCASSELIDSTDTQYFGPGTRLTVL.

The chain links TRBV18 to TRBJ1-5, with D uncertain. Germline loops: CDR1 KGHSH, CDR2 LQKENI. CDR3 length equals 14 residues. V was pared by 3 bases and J by 4 bases, with 10 bases between. CDR3 DNA sequence: TGTGCCAGCTCACCGACGACTAGTAATCAGCCCCAGCATTTT. Translation gives CASSPTTSNQPQHF.

The chain couples TRBV11-3 to TRBJ2-3; TRBD1 agrees at 9 bases. Germline lookup yields CDR1 SGHNT and CDR2 YENEEA. The CDR3 runs to 16 residues. J was trimmed by 4 bases and V by 5 bases; bases with no gene match: 10. The CDR3 DNA is TGTGCCAGCAGCCTAAACCGGGACAGGGCCTCAGATACGCAGTATTTT. It specifies CASSLNRDRASDTQYF.

The chain couples TRBV12-3 or TRBV12-4 to TRBJ1-2; D is ambiguous. This CDR3 has 11 residues. Trimming cost V 2 bases and J 8 bases, with 6 bases left between them. The CDR3: CASSLLMGYTF. The CDR3 coding sequence is TGTGCCAGCAGTTTACTGATGGGCTACACCTTC.

This chain connects TRBV20-1 to TRBJ2-2; D is possibly TRBD2 (6 bases). V lost 2 bases to trimming and J lost 6 bases, with 19 bases between them. The germline gives CDR1 DFQATT, CDR2 SNEGSKA (reference sequence). The CDR3 is 16 amino acids. CDR3: CSARREAGRIPGELFF. The CDR3 coding sequence is TGCAGTGCTAGAAGGGAGGCAGGGAGGATCCCCGGGGAGCTGTTTTTT.

This clonotype was recorded many times. The chain uses TRBV20-1 and TRBJ2-4, with TRBD2 as a possible D gene (6 bases). Germline lookup yields CDR1 DFQATT and CDR2 SNEGSKA (reference sequence). The V end was cut by 6 bases, the J end by 1 base, with 25 bases between. This CDR3 is built from 18 residues. The CDR3: CSAEDRDLFGLAKNIQYF. DNA of the CDR3: TGCAGTGCAGAAGACCGGGACTTGTTTGGTCTTGCCAAAAACATTCAGTACTTC.

This clonotype was seen more than once but under ten times. The chain links TRBV5-1 to TRBJ2-7; weak D call: TRBD1 (5 bases). The CDR3 contains 13 residues. The V end was cut by 0 bases, the J end by 3 bases, with 7 bases between. Looked up from germline, CDR1 is SGHRS and CDR2 is YFSETQ. CDR3 coding DNA: TGCGCCAGCAGCTTGGAGCAGGGCTACGAGCAGTACTTC. Translated: CASSLEQGYEQYF.